These 3 T cell receptor beta chains were all obtained from the same sample, sequenced in a study of shared clonotypes between healthy human individuals. Clones were read by immunoSEQ multiplex PCR, and TCRdb kept only the in-frame ones, dropping some. The sample holds around 2.3 million clones, 95% seen once. Sequencing was carried out using naive CD4+ T cells sorted from blood. Subset defined: CD45RA+ positively selected. The receptors were sampled from a young man in good health.

CDR3 sequence reads: CASSPRSEADTQYF. CDR3 sequence (DNA): TGTGCCAGCTCACCAAGGAGCGAAGCCGATACGCAGTATTTT. The chain employs TRBV18 and TRBJ2-3; D is uncertain. Germline V gives CDR1 KGHSH, CDR2 LQKENI. This CDR3 contains 14 residues. The V end lost 2 bases, the J end lost 6 bases, and 12 bases lay between the germline ends.

The CDR3 region has the DNA TGTGCCAGCAGGAGGGGCTTACAGGGTCCGCAGACCCAGTACTTC. Protein: CASRRGLQGPQTQYF. This chain connects TRBV6-5 to TRBJ2-5; D is possibly TRBD1 (6 bases). V was cut by 6 bases and J by 6 bases, with 20 bases left in between. Germline V gene lookup returns CDR1 MNHEY and CDR2 SVGAGI. This CDR3 has 15 residues.

The chain carries TRBV18 and TRBJ2-3; D gene uncertain. V shed 3 bases and J shed 2 bases, with 9 bases lying between them. The germline V gene has CDR1 KGHSH and CDR2 LQKENI. The CDR3 consists of 14 residues. The CDR3: CASSPLSHTDTQYF. CDR3 coding DNA: TGTGCCAGCTCACCGCTGAGCCACACAGATACGCAGTATTTT.